The entry below gives a single T cell receptor (beta chain) sequence along with its context. This clone was seen a few times. There is no known antigen for this receptor. Within one base of it there is no much larger clone, and no base qualities were kept. This entry belongs to a study of cytomegalovirus exposure and HLA in healthy donors (dated by TCRdb to 2016 to 2017). With regard to the full study: An earlier analysis of 587 of the donors reported approximately 300 Gb of sequence data and 117 million unique TCR beta sequences obtained from some 170 million T cells. The number of donors typed differed by locus, with roughly 620-640 for A, B, C, DRB1 and DQB1, around 560 for DQA1, nearly 610 for DPA1, and some 440 for DPB1. An early release covering about 600 HLA-typed donors comprised about 320 gigabases of sequencing data and approximately 80 million unique TCR sequences. Genome-wide SNP genotypes for about 65% of the roughly 670 donors were used in a later genetic analysis, which treated that subset as a discovery cohort. On average, roughly 200,000 unique TCR beta nucleotide sequences were sequenced per donor among about 400 genotyped donors of the cohort, with 15% to 20% of those sequences being non-productive. To study patterns of TCR occurrence, a later analysis re-analyzed previously published TCR beta repertoires from 666 donors and added high-resolution HLA genotyping. Using immunosequencing, the study profiled T cell repertoires from some 670 subjects and related those repertoires to cytomegalovirus serostatus. Every repertoire in the discovery cohort had been generated on one and the same sequencing platform. To predict cytomegalovirus infection status, the study brought together high-throughput TCR immunosequencing, statistical association of individual TCRs with disease status, and machine learning. An earlier analysis of roughly 600 of the donors used high-throughput TCR beta sequencing to judge whether each TCR beta V gene segment behaved as functional or pseudogenic. The study was designed to test whether signatures of past pathogen exposure could be identified by cataloging public T cell receptors. Along with the roughly 700-subject first cohort, a separate validation cohort of over 90 different subjects was used. HLA typing included class I and class II loci at four-digit resolution. In the later analysis, no new phenotypic data were used to find candidate immune exposures; instead, reliance was placed on TCR beta sequences and their occurrence across donors. Donor age, sex, ethnicity and CMV serostatus were compiled alongside the repertoire data. Among the roughly 430 genotyped donors, 75% to 90% belonged to the genetic ancestry cluster associated with self-reported Caucasian donors. About 5 DR-DQ haplotypes were handled as single units for association and clustering, since linkage in the cohort was strong. General conclusions and limits of the study: In vitro tests confirmed that a few of the cytomegalovirus-associated TCR beta chains recognize cytomegalovirus antigens. In an earlier analysis of about 600 of the donors, most TCR beta V segments appeared in productive rearrangements about 90% or about 30% of the time, broadly matching IMGT annotations. Compared with equally common non-associated chains, HLA-associated TCR beta chains in a later analysis were more clonally expanded and had lower generation probabilities. CMV serostatus was the only immune exposure information available for the cohort. Roughly uniform sequencing depth across donors was assumed in presence/absence analyses, although this assumption may not hold. A later analysis associated about 17,000 TCR beta sequences with specific HLA alleles at a false discovery rate of 0.05. Across donors, most TCR sequences were observed very rarely, whereas some public TCRs were present in many individuals. Linkage disequilibrium might explain the correlated functional status among segregating V segments, but an unknown experimental factor could not be ruled out. The cohort was sequenced for TCR beta chains only, and without alpha or paired-chain data the features that could be detected were limited. A later analysis found that most CMV-associated TCR beta chains appeared HLA-restricted, with HLA associations seemingly driven largely by CMV exposure. HLA typing was unavailable for some donors at each locus, so association tests used only the typed subset. In a later analysis, several top co-occurrence clusters were reported to appear linked to parvovirus B19, influenza, CMV and Epstein-Barr virus. According to the authors, the approach could potentially be generalized to other disease states and immunological phenotypes. In the study, 150 to 200 TCR beta chains were listed as associated with cytomegalovirus. A further reported finding was that TCR beta sequences accurately predicted the HLA-A and HLA-B alleles for most subjects in the first cohort. Because counts were too low, roughly 16 rarely observed V segments, including chromosome 9 orphons, were excluded from the earlier analysis of some 540 of the donors. Cytomegalovirus status was reported to be diagnosed by the classifier with high specificity and sensitivity in both the original and validation cohorts. A cluster of highly shared sequence variants was judged likely to represent a technical artifact of the sequencing pipeline. V-gene and J-gene trimming of TCR beta chains was associated with a missense DCLRE1C variant in a later genetic analysis, and the association was replicated in an independent cohort. Some IMGT-functional V segments, including TRBV6-2 and TRBV6-3, could not be distinguished by the 87-base-pair reads and were therefore excluded. When HLA alleles, especially DR and DQ, strongly co-occurred, attributing TCR associations to individual alleles was difficult. A later genetic analysis reported fewer N-insertions in productive TCRs among donors in an Asian-associated ancestry cluster than the roughly 620-donor mean. A later analysis found that TCR association rates varied across HLA loci, with DRB1 alleles showing the most associated TCRs and HLA-C alleles the fewest.

In total, roughly 670 healthy bone marrow donors made up the cohort. At the time of sampling, every cohort member was nominally healthy, though immune exposures that went unrecorded were likely present. The donor tested CMV seropositive and was one of the 289 seropositive cohort members. A peripheral blood sample was provided by each donor, and peripheral blood mononuclear cells were used for TCR beta sequencing. Genomic DNA extraction from the blood cell samples was performed with the Qiagen DNeasy Blood Extraction Kit. Including the terminal cysteine and phenylalanine, the CDR3 comprises 15 residues. Kept here is only the CDR3 DNA, which spans 45 bases and is read in frame from base 1. From the germline V gene (reference sequence), CDR1 is LNHDA and CDR2 is SQIVND. The germline V and J ends show losses of 0 bases and 4 bases respectively, and no gene match explains 1 base of the junction. The library was obtained by the immunoSEQ multiplex PCR assay. For the multiplex PCR, a mixture combining 60 forward primers for TCR Vbeta segments and 13 reverse primers for TCR Jbeta segments was used. A multiplex PCR assay on genomic DNA amplified the CDR3 region of rearranged TCR beta genes. The amplified TCR beta libraries were sequenced on the Illumina HiSeq System as 87-base-pair reads. The authors' analysis ran thus. A later analysis counted about 82 million unique TCR beta chains across the 500 to 850 repertoires, and 9.5 million to 11 million of these chains were shared by at least two donors. Raw reads were error-corrected and collapsed into unique sequences by a nearest-neighbor algorithm in which closely related sequences were merged to remove PCR and sequencing errors. Alignment of CDR3 sequences to IMGT reference sequences was used to assign V, D and J gene segments. For a sequence to be retained, a match of at least six nucleotides to both a V gene segment and a J gene segment was required. Rearrangements were classified as productive when the CDR3 lacked stop codons and remained in frame with V and J, and all other rearrangements were classified as non-productive. CDR3 was defined according to IMGT convention as the region running from the second conserved V-encoded cysteine to the conserved J-encoded phenylalanine. In an earlier analysis of roughly 580 of the donors, sequences lacking an unambiguous match to a single V gene segment were excluded. An earlier analysis of 500 to 700 of the donors classified V segments as functional when productive rearrangements were above 56.7% and as segregating when the standard deviation between donors was above 5%. A statistical classification framework was developed to diagnose cytomegalovirus status using the catalog of TCR beta chain sequences. In a later analysis, TCR nucleotide sequences were compared against IMGT/GENE-DB human TR gene sequences so that V and J genes could be assigned. The TCRdist pipeline was used in a later analysis to assign CDR3 sequences and most-parsimonious VDJ recombination scenarios. A later analysis defined each TCR beta chain by its CDR3 amino acid sequence plus V-gene family, and excluded reads lacking a unique V-gene family. In a later analysis, approximately 590 highly shared, low-generation-probability nucleotide sequences were removed to address suspected cross-contamination and a sequencing artifact. In a later analysis, a clonal expansion index was calculated for each public chain from normalized within-repertoire ranks of inferred template counts. In a later analysis, generation probabilities were computed using a VDJ recombination model fitted to out-of-frame rearrangements, and the results were checked against IGoR. In a later analysis, hypergeometric tests were used to score TCR-TCR, TCR-HLA and TCR-CMV co-occurrence, with a repertoire-size bias correction applied to TCR pairs. In a later analysis, false discovery rates were estimated by permuting HLA or CMV assignments 20 times. In a later analysis, co-occurring TCRs were grouped using DBSCAN, and TCRdist sequence similarity was added for clustering within HLA-allele-positive subsets. Co-occurrence clustering excluded repertoires with fewer than 30,000 or more than 120,000 public chains, plus five with anomalous nucleotide sharing. TCRdb re-hosts the immuneACCESS table, in-frame sequences only. Its copies lack some clones; in the studies checked, an unresolved V gene accounts for under half of them, and the cause for the rest is not known. V, J and clone size derive from that table, while D and trimming were established from the DNA sequence. The sample table lists 180,000 or so clones, 9.5% of them with a count of one. The top ten constitute roughly 1.3% of the sample.

The V gene is TRBV19 and the J gene is TRBJ1-1; 11 central bases correspond to TRBD1. Sequenced sample: PBMCs. The TCR comes from a woman between 25 and 40 years old in good health and CMV-seropositive. The nucleotide sequence is TGTGCCAGTAGTATAGATGGGACAGGGGGCACTGAAGCTTTCTTT. This codes for CASSIDGTGGTEAFF.